Below, 29 T cell receptor beta chains from the same sample are listed, as sequenced in a study of T cells in localized non-small cell lung cancer. Some clones are missing from TCRdb's copy, which holds only in-frame ones; the method was immunoSEQ multiplex PCR. Among 70,000 to 80,000 clones listed, 85% to 90% were seen once. The sequences come from peripheral blood, collected before any cancer treatment. The receptor source for this set is a woman aged 40-69 years with stage I squamous cell lung carcinoma.

The V gene is TRBV5-1, the J gene TRBJ2-5; 9 bases fit TRBD1. J gave up 5 bases and V 4 bases, and 12 bases lay outside the gene matches. In germline, CDR1 is SGHRS, CDR2 YFSETQ. CDR3 length: 16 amino acids. The chain's CDR3 is CASSPNRDRVIETQYF. As DNA, the CDR3 is TGCGCCAGCAGCCCTAACCGGGACAGGGTTATCGAGACCCAGTACTTC.

The chain has TRBV5-6 and TRBJ1-1, with 9 positions matching TRBD1. Germline CDR1 and CDR2: SGHDT and YYEEEE. With 2 bases clipped from V and 3 bases from J, the junction kept 8 bases outside the gene matches. The CDR3 length is 16 residues. The DNA of the CDR3 is TGTGCCAGCAGCTTTTTACAGGGGGCGGGAGACACTGAAGCTTTCTTT. Amino acid sequence: CASSFLQGAGDTEAFF.

The chain is built from TRBV5-1 and TRBJ2-3, with a tentative D call TRBD2 (6 bases). The CDR3 covers 14 residues. V was clipped by 4 bases and J by 0 bases, with 9 bases between them. Germline-derived CDR1 and CDR2 are SGHRS and YFSETQ. The DNA for the CDR3 is TGCGCCAGCAGCCCCGGGACTAGCACAGATACGCAGTATTTT. Its protein is CASSPGTSTDTQYF. Combining the CDR3 with reference TRBV5-1 and TRBJ2-3 gives the whole variable domain KAGVTQTPRYLIKTRGQQVTLSCSPISGHRSVSWYQQTPGQGLQFLFEYFSETQRNKGNFPGRFSGRQFSNSRSEMNVSTLELGDSALYLCASSPGTSTDTQYFGPGTRLTVL.

V usage is TRBV6-1 and J usage is TRBJ2-1; D possibly corresponds to TRBD1 (6 bases). The ends were cut back, 7 bases at V and 12 bases at J, with 22 bases in the middle. Per the germline V gene, CDR1 is MNHNS and CDR2 is SASEGT. This CDR3 is built from 14 residues. The CDR3 region has the DNA TGTGCCAGCACACCAGAAATAGCAGGGGCTATGCAGTTCTTC. It codes for CASTPEIAGAMQFF.

The chain is built from TRBV5-1 and TRBJ2-3; a possible D gene is TRBD2 (7 bases). The CDR3 contains 16 residues. Germline V gene sequence: CDR1 SGHRS, CDR2 YFSETQ. V shed 3 bases and J shed 3 bases, with 17 bases lying between them. This chain's CDR3 is CASSSRLGGGTDTQYF. The CDR3 bases are TGCGCCAGCAGCTCCCGGCTAGGGGGAGGGACAGATACGCAGTATTTT.

The J gene is TRBJ1-4, the V gene TRBV6-1, with D maybe TRBD1 (6 bases). CDR1 is MNHNS and CDR2 is SASEGT in the germline V gene. Trimming took off 4 bases at V and 10 bases at J, with 16 bases between the two ends. CDR3 size: 14 residues. CDR3 loop: CASSGRTVGGKLFF. CDR3 nucleotides: TGTGCCAGCAGTGGGAGGACAGTAGGAGGAAAACTGTTTTTT.

The chain employs TRBV28 and TRBJ1-2; D is uncertain. Trimming removed 2 bases from V and 2 bases from J, with 9 bases in between. The CDR3 runs 14 residues. CDR1 and CDR2 (germline): MDHEN, SYDVKM. The CDR3 DNA reads TGTGCCAGCAGTTTAACTACAGTAAACTATGGCTACACCTTC. Protein: CASSLTTVNYGYTF.

CDR3 sequence reads: CAISSDRGDSPLHF. The DNA for the CDR3 is TGTGCCATCAGCTCGGACAGGGGAGATTCACCCCTCCACTTT. The chain is built from TRBV10-3 and TRBJ1-6; 9 positions match TRBD1. The CDR3 covers 14 residues. Germline V gene lookup returns CDR1 ENHRY and CDR2 SYGVKD. With 6 bases clipped from V and 8 bases from J, the junction kept 5 bases outside the gene matches.

Here the CDR3 reads CASSVGQSSPHEQFF. Written as DNA, the CDR3 is TGTGCCAGCAGCGTAGGACAGAGTTCCCCCCATGAGCAGTTCTTC. The V and J genes are TRBV9 and TRBJ2-1, with a weak D call TRBD1 (5 bases). V shed 0 bases and J shed 8 bases, with 15 bases lying between them. There are 15 residues in the CDR3. Germline CDR1 reads SGDLS; CDR2 reads YYNGEE.

The CDR3 DNA is TGTGCCAGCAGCGCCGAACAGGGGGTCCTAGGAAACACCATATATTTT. It specifies CASSAEQGVLGNTIYF. The chain joins TRBV9 to TRBJ1-3; 8 bases align to TRBD1. In germline, CDR1 is SGDLS, CDR2 YYNGEE. The junction had 9 bases not matched to a gene; V was cut back by 3 bases and J by 4 bases. The CDR3 sequence is 16 residues long. Filled out from reference TRBV9 and TRBJ1-3, the complete variable domain reads DSGVTQTPKHLITATGQRVTLRCSPRSGDLSVYWYQQSLDQGLQFLIQYYNGEERAKGNILERFSAQQFPDLHSELNLSSLELGDSALYFCASSAEQGVLGNTIYFGEGSWLTVV.

The rearrangement uses TRBV10-3 and TRBJ1-1; D is perhaps TRBD1 (5 bases). Between the trimmed V and J ends, which lost 10 bases and 3 bases, there was a span of 12 bases. CDR3 length: 12 residues. CDR1 is ENHRY and CDR2 is SYGVKD in the germline V gene. The CDR3 loop is CATRDGYTEAFF. The DNA for the CDR3 is TGTGCCACGAGGGACGGTTACACTGAAGCTTTCTTT.

J is TRBJ1-6 and V is TRBV4-2, with D perhaps matching TRBD1 (6 bases). CDR1 LGHNA and CDR2 YNFKEQ come from the germline V gene. The V end lost 5 bases, the J end lost 6 bases, and 17 bases lay between the germline ends. This CDR3 has 16 residues. CDR3 residues: CASSLSAGTSNSPLHF. In nucleotides, the CDR3 is TGTGCCAGCAGCTTAAGTGCCGGGACAAGTAATTCACCCCTCCACTTT.

The chain has TRBV27 and TRBJ1-2; D possibly corresponds to TRBD1 (6 bases). Germline V gene lookup returns CDR1 MNHEY and CDR2 SMNVEV (reference sequence). The CDR3 runs to 14 residues. V was cut by 2 bases and J by 4 bases, with 11 bases left in between. The CDR3 sequence: CASSLGGSTYGYTF. In nucleotides, the CDR3 is TGTGCCAGCAGTTTAGGGGGCTCGACCTATGGCTACACCTTC.

This chain connects TRBV6-1 to TRBJ2-5; 7 nucleotides align to TRBD1. Germline V gene data show CDR1 as MNHNS and CDR2 as SASEGT. The junction had 9 bases not matched to a gene; V was cut back by 4 bases and J by 1 base. This CDR3 region has 16 residues. The CDR3 DNA reads as TGTGCCAGCAGTGTGGGCAGGGGGACCTTCCAAGAGACCCAGTACTTC. Its protein product is CASSVGRGTFQETQYF.

The chain recombines TRBV4-2 with TRBJ2-1, with 14 bases that match TRBD2. Per germline, CDR1 LGHNA and CDR2 YNFKEQ. The CDR3 spans 17 residues. Trimming removed 5 bases from V and 10 bases from J; junction bases left unmatched: 13. The CDR3 here is CASSLGSTSGGAREQFF. CDR3 nucleotide sequence: TGTGCCAGCAGCTTGGGCTCGACTAGCGGGGGGGCTAGGGAGCAGTTCTTC.

The chain couples TRBV7-2 to TRBJ1-2, with D maybe TRBD1 (6 bases). Germline V gene lookup returns CDR1 SGHTA and CDR2 FQGNSA. V was trimmed by 5 bases and J by 4 bases, leaving 14 bases between them. This CDR3 has 14 residues. CDR3 coding DNA: TGTGCCAGCAGCCCCACGACAGGCGTCTATGGCTACACCTTC. It encodes CASSPTTGVYGYTF.

The J gene is TRBJ1-3, the V gene TRBV19; 7 bases fit TRBD1. CDR1 and CDR2 (germline): LNHDA, SQIVND (reference sequence). V dropped 7 bases and J dropped 0; count of bases not matched to a gene: 12. The length of the CDR3 is 17 residues. The CDR3 protein is CASTEQGRSISGNTIYF. In DNA form, the CDR3 reads TGTGCCAGTACCGAACAGGGGCGCTCCATCTCTGGAAACACCATATATTTT.

This chain connects TRBV6-5 to TRBJ2-5; 7 positions agree with TRBD2. Germline V CDR1 and CDR2: MNHEY, SVGAGI. The V gene end was trimmed by 2 bases and the J gene end by 5 bases; junction bases not matched to a gene: 8. The CDR3 runs 15 residues. The CDR3: CASSYRGDPLETQYF. In DNA form, the CDR3 reads TGTGCCAGCAGTTACCGGGGGGACCCACTTGAGACCCAGTACTTC.

CDR3 nucleotides: TGTGCCAGCAGCCTAATGGCTCAGCCCCAGCATTTT. Translated, it gives CASSLMAQPQHF. The V call is TRBV7-9, the J call TRBJ1-5; no reliable D call. Germline CDR1 and CDR2: SEHNR and FQNEAQ (reference sequence). This CDR3 comprises 12 residues. V was trimmed by 5 bases and J by 6 bases, leaving 8 bases between them.

This chain joins TRBV28 and TRBJ1-4; D is unclear. Trimming pared 3 bases from V and 0 bases from J, leaving 8 bases between. CDR1 is MDHEN and CDR2 is SYDVKM in the germline V gene. The CDR3 loop spans 15 amino acids. CDR3 in amino acids: CASSFQEATNEKLFF. The CDR3, as DNA: TGTGCCAGCAGTTTTCAGGAGGCAACTAATGAAAAACTGTTTTTT.

J is TRBJ1-1 and V is TRBV5-1; D is undetermined. Germline-derived CDR1 and CDR2 are SGHRS and YFSETQ. Between the trimmed V and J ends, which lost 1 base and 1 base, there was a span of 2 bases. The CDR3 consists of 12 residues. The chain's CDR3 is CASSLSNTEAFF. The CDR3 coding sequence is TGCGCCAGCAGCTTGTCGAACACTGAAGCTTTCTTT.

The chain employs TRBV29-1 and TRBJ2-2; 10 bases align to TRBD2. The CDR3 totals 17 residues. V lost 4 bases to trimming and J lost 1 base; unmatched junction nucleotides: 9. Germline V gives CDR1 SQVTM, CDR2 ANQGSEA. CDR3 in DNA: TGCAGCGTTGGGGGACTAGCGACTACCGGGAACACCGGGGAGCTGTTTTTT. Translated, it gives CSVGGLATTGNTGELFF.

V usage is TRBV15 and J usage is TRBJ1-1; tentative D call: TRBD1 (6 bases). Germline assignment: CDR1 LNHNV and CDR2 YYDKDF (reference sequence). Trimming took 3 bases from V and 6 from J, leaving 17 bases between them. CDR3 length: 15 amino acids. CDR3 in DNA: TGTGCCACCAGCAGCAGACTGGGGGCTAAGGCTGAAGCTTTCTTT. Protein product: CATSSRLGAKAEAFF.

The chain employs TRBV5-6 and TRBJ2-5, with 7 positions matching TRBD2. The ends lost 0 bases at V and 5 bases at J; junction bases unmatched: 7. CDR1 SGHDT and CDR2 YYEEEE come from the germline V gene. The CDR3 loop spans 15 amino acids. The CDR3 DNA sequence: TGTGCCAGCAGCTTGGATCCCGGGAGGAGGGAGACCCAGTACTTC. It encodes CASSLDPGRRETQYF.

By share, this clone counts as medium-sized. This chain links TRBV2 with TRBJ1-5; D call uncertain. The CDR3 is 15 amino acids. Trimming took off 3 bases at V and 7 bases at J, with 16 bases between the two ends. CDR1 SNHLY and CDR2 FYNNEI come from the germline V gene. The CDR3 sequence is CASSDSGVGSQPQHF. CDR3 in DNA: TGTGCCAGCAGTGATTCCGGGGTAGGAAGCCAGCCCCAGCATTTT.

The genes are TRBV5-4 and TRBJ2-1, with D hard to call. Germline values: CDR1 SGHNT, CDR2 YYREEE (reference sequence). This CDR3 is 12 amino acids long. The ends were cut back, 0 bases at V and 7 bases at J, with 5 bases in the middle. The CDR3 sequence: CASSLARNEQFF. CDR3 DNA: TGTGCCAGCAGCTTGGCCAGGAATGAGCAGTTCTTC.

V and J are TRBV11-2 and TRBJ2-1, with 8 bases fitting TRBD2. From germline, CDR1 is SGHAT and CDR2 FQNNGV. V shed 2 bases and J 5 bases; nucleotides not matched to a gene: 11. The CDR3 runs 17 residues. The CDR3 nucleotides are TGTGCCAGCAGCTTATTGGGGTTGGCGGGGGGAAACAATGAGCAGTTCTTC. Amino acids: CASSLLGLAGGNNEQFF. The entire variable domain, with the rest obtained from reference TRBV11-2 and TRBJ2-1, is as follows: EAGVAQSPRYKIIEKRQSVAFWCNPISGHATLYWYQQILGQGPKLLIQFQNNGVVDDSQLPKDRFSAERLKGVDSTLKIQPAKLEDSAVYLCASSLLGLAGGNNEQFFGPGTRLTVL.

The table lists this clone with a few counts. The chain has TRBV30 and TRBJ2-1; 9 bases match TRBD1. The CDR3 spans 15 residues. In germline, CDR1 is GTSNPN, CDR2 SVGIG (reference sequence). The J segment lost 7 bases and the V segment lost 2 bases, leaving 9 bases of the junction unmatched. The chain's CDR3 is CAWSKGDRADNEQFF. The CDR3 DNA sequence: TGTGCCTGGAGTAAAGGGGACAGGGCGGATAATGAGCAGTTCTTC.

This sequence joins TRBV7-9 and TRBJ2-5; 16 bases agree with TRBD2. V shed 6 bases and J 5 bases; nucleotides not matched to a gene: 12. Germline lookup yields CDR1 SEHNR and CDR2 FQNEAQ (reference sequence). The length of the CDR3 is 18 residues. In nucleotides, the CDR3 is TGTGCCAGCAGTTCCTCCGGGACTAGCGGGGGGGCCCTGGAGACCCAGTACTTC. This gives the protein CASSSSGTSGGALETQYF.